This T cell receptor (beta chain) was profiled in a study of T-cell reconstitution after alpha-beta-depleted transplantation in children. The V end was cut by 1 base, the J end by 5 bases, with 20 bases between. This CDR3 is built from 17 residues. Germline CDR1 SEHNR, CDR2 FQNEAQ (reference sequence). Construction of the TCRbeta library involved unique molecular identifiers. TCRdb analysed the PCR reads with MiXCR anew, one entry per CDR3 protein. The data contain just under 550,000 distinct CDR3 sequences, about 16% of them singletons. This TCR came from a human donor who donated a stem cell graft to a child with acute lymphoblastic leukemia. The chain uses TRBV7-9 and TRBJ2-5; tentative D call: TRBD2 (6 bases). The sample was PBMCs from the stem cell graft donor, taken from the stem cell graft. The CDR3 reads CASSLEISVFGGETQYF. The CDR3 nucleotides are TGTGCCAGCAGCTTAGAAATCTCCGTCTTCGGAGGGGAGACCCAGTACTTC.